The entry below gives a single T cell receptor beta chain sequence along with its context. Random hexamers primed reverse transcription of about 0.5 to 1 ug RNA. MiXCR was run by TCRdb on the immunoSEQ multiplex PCR reads, yielding one entry per CDR3 protein. In the table there are about 300,000 distinct CDR3 sequences, 70% to 90% of which are singletons. This specimen belongs to a study of CD8 T cells in Susac syndrome. This CDR3 has 15 amino acids. Per germline, CDR1 ENHRY and CDR2 SYGVKD. Germline trimming cut 3 bases from V and 8 bases from J; bases unmatched to any gene: 8. What was sequenced was CD8+ T cells from PBMCs. The V gene is TRBV10-3, the J gene TRBJ1-5, with 9 bases lining up with TRBD1. The clonotype comes from a human donor with multiple sclerosis. The CDR3 sequence is CAISDRDREVEPQHF. In nucleotides, the CDR3 is TGTGCCATCAGTGACAGGGACAGGGAAGTAGAGCCCCAGCATTTT.